This T cell receptor beta chain was identified in a study of T cell responses to AZD1222 COVID-19 vaccine. Findings and limits, study-wide: Spike-specific TCR breadth and depth grew following two AZD1222 doses. Females made up more of the donors, who were largely white British, and clonal diversity may have come out too low. No day 14 peak samples; only post-peak repertoires were characterized.

The V segment lost 6 bases and the J segment 5 bases; nucleotides outside the gene matches: 9. The germline gives CDR1 KGHSH, CDR2 LQKENI. This CDR3 region has 15 residues. Notes on this clone: The antigen remains undetermined.

Sequencing used immunoSEQ multiplex PCR; TCRdb keeps in-frame clones, though not all of them. Of 180,000 or so clones listed, more than 70% are singletons. This chain links TRBV18 with TRBJ2-5; TRBD1 aligns across 10 bases. Sequenced material: peripheral blood, taken 28 days after the second AZD1222 dose. The source is an adult who received the AZD1222 COVID-19 vaccine. The CDR3 here is CASSTGTGVGETQYF. CDR3 DNA: TGTGCCAGCTCGACCGGGACAGGGGTTGGGGAGACCCAGTACTTC.